These 12 T cell receptor beta chains were sequenced from one sample in a study of cytomegalovirus exposure and HLA in healthy donors. Sequenced by immunoSEQ multiplex PCR; TCRdb stores in-frame clones only, minus some. The sample has about 250,000 clones; roughly 87% are singletons. The sample taken for sequencing was PBMCs. The source is a man aged 18 to 30 in good health and CMV-seropositive.

This rearrangement joins TRBV20-1 to TRBJ2-7; D not resolved. Germline CDR1 DFQATT, CDR2 SNEGSKA (reference sequence). This CDR3 comprises 11 residues. The V end was cut by 2 bases, the J end by 5 bases, with 7 bases between. This chain's CDR3 is CSARPRHEQYF. CDR3 in DNA: TGCAGTGCTAGACCTCGGCACGAGCAGTACTTC.

The chain is built from TRBV29-1 and TRBJ2-6, with D perhaps matching TRBD1 or TRBD2 (6 bases each). The V gene lost 3 bases and the J gene lost 4 bases, with 13 bases spanning the gap. The V gene's germline CDR1 is SQVTM and CDR2 ANQGSEA. The CDR3 has 15 amino acids. The CDR3 DNA is TGCAGCGTTGAGAATCCGGGGGCCGGGGCCAACGTCCTGACTTTC. Residues: CSVENPGAGANVLTF. The whole variable domain, remainder taken from reference TRBV29-1 and TRBJ2-6, is SAVISQKPSRDICQRGTSLTIQCQVDSQVTMMFWYRQQPGQSLTLIATANQGSEATYESGFVIDKFPISRPNLTFSTLTVSNMSPEDSSIYLCSVENPGAGANVLTFGAGSRLTVL.

The rearrangement links TRBV11-3 to TRBJ1-2, with D possibly matching TRBD1 (5 bases). CDR3 length: 16 amino acids. Germline V gives CDR1 SGHNT, CDR2 YENEEA. V gave up 0 bases and J gave up 5 bases, with 16 bases separating them. Here the CDR3 reads CASSLEGRRTPYGYTF. The CDR3 nucleotides read TGTGCCAGCAGCTTAGAGGGGCGGCGGACACCTTATGGCTACACCTTC.

The rearrangement links TRBV10-3 to TRBJ2-3; possible D gene TRBD1, 5 bases. CDR3 length: 15 amino acids. V was clipped by 0 bases and J by 5 bases, with 12 bases between them. Germline V gene sequence: CDR1 ENHRY, CDR2 SYGVKD. The CDR3 nucleotides read TGTGCCATCAGTGAGTCAGAAGGGGTTCTAGATACGCAGTATTTT. Translated, it gives CAISESEGVLDTQYF.

The rearrangement links TRBV5-1 to TRBJ2-7; D call uncertain. CDR1 SGHRS and CDR2 YFSETQ come from the germline V gene. V was cut by 3 bases and J by 1 base, with 17 bases left in between. The CDR3 is made up of 16 amino acids. Here the CDR3 DNA reads TGCGCCAGCAGCTATTCTGGCATTCCAGAGTCCTACGAGCAGTACTTC. It is translated as CASSYSGIPESYEQYF.

This sequence joins TRBV6-4 and TRBJ1-1, with 12 bases that match TRBD1. The germline CDR1 and CDR2 sequences are MRHNA and SNTAGT. The CDR3 length is 14 residues. Trimming at V came to 2 bases and at J to 8 bases, leaving 3 bases not matched to a gene. The DNA of the CDR3 is TGTGCCAGCAGTGACGGGACAGGGGGCGCGGAAGCTTTCTTT. Amino acid sequence: CASSDGTGGAEAFF.

The rearrangement joins TRBV7-2 to TRBJ2-7, with D maybe TRBD1 (7 bases). Trimming removed 5 bases at V and 1 base at J, with 15 bases between. The germline gives CDR1 SGHTA, CDR2 FQGNSA. CDR3 length: 15 amino acids. In DNA, the CDR3 is TGTGCCAGCAGCCCCCGGCAGGGGGGTTCCTACGAGCAGTACTTC. Protein product: CASSPRQGGSYEQYF.

The rearrangement uses TRBV29-1 and TRBJ2-7; TRBD1 matches 10 bases. The CDR3 has 17 residues. V shed 4 bases and J 3 bases; nucleotides not matched to a gene: 15. Germline values: CDR1 SQVTM, CDR2 ANQGSEA. The CDR3 protein is CSVVGGTGVLSGYEQYF. DNA of the CDR3: TGCAGCGTTGTCGGAGGGACAGGGGTCCTTTCGGGCTACGAGCAGTACTTC.

This clone is a singleton in its sample. The chain couples TRBV29-1 to TRBJ2-7; 7 bases agree with TRBD2. Germline assignment: CDR1 SQVTM and CDR2 ANQGSEA. With 4 bases clipped from V and 2 bases from J, the junction kept 11 bases outside the gene matches. CDR3 length: 15 residues. CDR3 amino acids: CSVVGGGPGAYEQYF. For the CDR3, the DNA is TGCAGCGTTGTAGGCGGGGGTCCGGGGGCCTACGAGCAGTACTTC.

The rearrangement joins TRBV9 to TRBJ1-2; D might be TRBD1 (5 bases). V dropped 0 bases and J dropped 7 bases, with 19 bases sitting between them. Germline V gene sequence: CDR1 SGDLS, CDR2 YYNGEE. CDR3 size: 16 residues. The CDR3 DNA sequence: TGTGCCAGCAGCGTAGCTTTTGGGACGCGACGGGGTGGCTACACCTTC. It is translated as CASSVAFGTRRGGYTF.

The chain joins TRBV2 to TRBJ2-3, with TRBD2 matching over 11 bases. V shed 2 bases, J shed 11 bases, and the junction held 6 bases outside the gene matches. Per the germline V gene, CDR1 is SNHLY and CDR2 is FYNNEI. CDR3 length: 14 amino acids. In DNA, the CDR3 is TGTGCCAGCAGTGAAATATCGGGACTAGCGGTGCAGTATTTT. Translated: CASSEISGLAVQYF.

The chain joins TRBV5-1 to TRBJ2-5, with D uncertain. The CDR3 contains 14 residues. Germline CDR1 is SGHRS and CDR2 is YFSETQ. V was pared by 7 bases and J by 4 bases, with 17 bases between. CDR3 nucleotide sequence: TGCGCCAGCGGTAAGAACGCCGTTGGAGAGACCCAGTACTTC. Its protein is CASGKNAVGETQYF. Full variable domain (outside the CDR3, taken from reference TRBV5-1 and TRBJ2-5): KAGVTQTPRYLIKTRGQQVTLSCSPISGHRSVSWYQQTPGQGLQFLFEYFSETQRNKGNFPGRFSGRQFSNSRSEMNVSTLELGDSALYLCASGKNAVGETQYFGPGTRLLVL.